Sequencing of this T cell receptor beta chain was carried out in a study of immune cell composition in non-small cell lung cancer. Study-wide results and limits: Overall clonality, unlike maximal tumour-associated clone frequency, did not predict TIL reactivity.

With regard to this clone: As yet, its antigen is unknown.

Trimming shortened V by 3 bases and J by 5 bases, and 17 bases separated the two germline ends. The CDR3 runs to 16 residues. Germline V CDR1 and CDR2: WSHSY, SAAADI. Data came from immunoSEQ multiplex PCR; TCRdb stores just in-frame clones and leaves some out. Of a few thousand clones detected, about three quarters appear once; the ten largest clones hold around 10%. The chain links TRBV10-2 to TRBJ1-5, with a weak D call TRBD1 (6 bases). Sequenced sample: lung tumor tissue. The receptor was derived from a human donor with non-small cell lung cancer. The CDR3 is CASSERWGGADQPQHF. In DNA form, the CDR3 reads TGCGCCAGCAGTGAAAGATGGGGGGGGGCAGATCAGCCCCAGCATTTT.